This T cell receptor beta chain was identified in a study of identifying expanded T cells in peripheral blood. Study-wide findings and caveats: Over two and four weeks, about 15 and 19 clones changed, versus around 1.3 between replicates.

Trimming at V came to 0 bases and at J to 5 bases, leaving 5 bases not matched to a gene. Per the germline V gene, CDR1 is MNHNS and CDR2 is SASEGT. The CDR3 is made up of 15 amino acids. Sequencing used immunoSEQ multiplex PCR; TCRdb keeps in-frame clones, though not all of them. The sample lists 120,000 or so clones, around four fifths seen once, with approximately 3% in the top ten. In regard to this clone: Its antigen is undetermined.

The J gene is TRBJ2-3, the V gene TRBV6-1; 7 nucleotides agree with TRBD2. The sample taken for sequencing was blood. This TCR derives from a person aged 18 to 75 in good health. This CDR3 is CASSEAPGEGDTQYF. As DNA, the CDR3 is TGTGCCAGCAGTGAAGCCCCGGGGGAGGGAGATACGCAGTATTTT.